One sample yielded the 17 T cell receptor beta chains listed below, sequenced in a study of blood T cells in healthy people across ages. Next came a second PCR, run for 7 to 11 cycles, which used a sample-barcoded 5' primer along with a J-beta primer mix. TCRdb fed the 5' RACE reads into MiXCR, producing one record per CDR3 protein. The data show roughly 1,800,000 distinct CDR3 sequences, just under 50% seen once. Sequencing input: blood. These receptors were collected from a woman aged 40 to 50 in good health.

This rearrangement joins TRBV5-1 to TRBJ2-5; 7 bases line up with TRBD2. Germline CDR1 and CDR2: SGHRS and YFSETQ. The CDR3 sequence is 17 residues long. V shed 0 bases, J shed 3 bases, and the junction held 11 bases outside the gene matches. CDR3 coding DNA: TGCGCCAGCAGCTTGGCCGAGTACGGCGCGGGGGAAGAGACCCAGTACTTC. Its protein product is CASSLAEYGAGEETQYF.

The chain uses TRBV28 and TRBJ1-4; the D gene is possibly TRBD1 (5 bases). V was pared by 10 bases and J by 8 bases, with 17 bases between. The CDR3 runs to 13 residues. CDR1 MDHEN and CDR2 SYDVKM come from the germline V gene. CDR3 loop: CAIQTGTGEKLFF. The CDR3 nucleotides are TGTGCCATCCAAACAGGAACGGGGGAAAAACTGTTTTTT.

The gene calls are TRBV28 and TRBJ2-5; TRBD2 matches at 13 bases. Per germline, CDR1 MDHEN and CDR2 SYDVKM. The CDR3 spans 17 residues. V lost 5 bases and J lost 1; bases outside the gene matches: 7. In nucleotides, the CDR3 is TGTGCCAGCAGTGAGACTAGCGGGGGGCTGGGCCAAGAGACCCAGTACTTC. Its translation is CASSETSGGLGQETQYF.

This clonotype has only a few counts. CDR3 loop: CSAYKLGEQYF. CDR3 bases: TGCAGTGCTTACAAACTCGGCGAGCAGTACTTC. The gene calls are TRBV20-1 and TRBJ2-7; D remains ambiguous. There are 11 residues in the CDR3. Germline CDR1 DFQATT, CDR2 SNEGSKA (reference sequence). V dropped 5 bases and J dropped 6 bases, with 11 bases sitting between them.

This clonotype was counted at least ten times. The chain carries TRBV28 and TRBJ2-7; D remains unclear. Germline values: CDR1 MDHEN, CDR2 SYDVKM. The V and J ends lost 1 base and 2 bases respectively, with 3 bases between them. The CDR3 runs to 12 residues. CDR3 sequence: CASSLLAYEQYF. The DNA for the CDR3 is TGTGCCAGCAGTTTATTGGCCTACGAGCAGTACTTC.

This clonotype was observed a few times. This rearrangement joins TRBV20-1 to TRBJ2-1; D is uncertain. The germline V and J ends were trimmed by 0 bases and 9 bases, with 12 bases remaining between them. The germline CDR1 and CDR2 sequences are DFQATT and SNEGSKA (reference sequence). The CDR3 has 13 amino acids. CDR3 protein: CSARDFGVREQFF. CDR3 coding DNA: TGCAGTGCTAGAGATTTTGGGGTACGTGAGCAGTTCTTC.

The V call is TRBV11-1, the J call TRBJ2-5; maybe TRBD1 (5 bases). CDR3 size: 14 residues. In germline, CDR1 is SGHAT, CDR2 FQDESV (reference sequence). The ends were cut back, 3 bases at V and 2 bases at J, with 10 bases in the middle. The CDR3 reads CASSFLQVQETQYF. CDR3 sequence (DNA): TGTGCCAGCAGCTTCCTACAGGTACAAGAGACCCAGTACTTC.

This clonotype has just a few counts. The rearrangement links TRBV5-1 to TRBJ2-5, with no clear D. The CDR3 is made up of 14 amino acids. The V gene lost 4 bases and the J gene lost 5 bases, with 15 bases spanning the gap. Germline V gene data show CDR1 as SGHRS and CDR2 as YFSETQ. The CDR3 is CASSHTDWTETQYF. The CDR3 DNA sequence: TGCGCCAGCAGCCACACCGATTGGACGGAGACCCAGTACTTC.

The rearrangement uses TRBV7-2 and TRBJ2-5; a weak D match, TRBD2 (7 bases). The germline gives CDR1 SGHTA, CDR2 FQGNSA. The CDR3 covers 16 residues. The V end lost 2 bases, the J end lost 0 bases, and 13 bases lay between the germline ends. The CDR3 loop is CASSLLTGGYQETQYF. In DNA form, the CDR3 reads TGTGCCAGCAGCTTACTTACGGGGGGCTACCAAGAGACCCAGTACTTC.

V and J are TRBV6-2 or TRBV6-3 and TRBJ2-3, with 8 bases matching TRBD2. The CDR3 covers 16 residues. Germline CDR1 is MNHEY and CDR2 is SVGEGT. Trimming cost V 8 bases and J 2 bases; bases outside gene matches: 12. CDR3 nucleotides: TGTGCCAGCTCCCACTCCGGGGGGGCGGTCACAGATACGCAGTATTTT. Translating gives CASSHSGGAVTDTQYF.

There are a few counts of this clonotype. The chain joins TRBV3-1 to TRBJ2-7, with 13 nucleotides matching TRBD2. The CDR3 is 19 residues long. CDR1 and CDR2 (germline): LGHDT, YNNKEL (reference sequence). The V gene end was trimmed by 2 bases and the J gene end by 0 bases; junction bases not matched to a gene: 10. Here the CDR3 DNA reads TGTGCCAGCAGCCAACGCGGGACTAGCGGGGTGAGCGGCTCCTACGAGCAGTACTTC. Its translation: CASSQRGTSGVSGSYEQYF.

The rearrangement uses TRBV12-3 or TRBV12-4 and TRBJ2-6; D gene unclear. The CDR3 runs 15 residues. V was cut by 5 bases and J by 4 bases, with 12 bases left in between. The CDR3 nucleotides read TGTGCCAGCAGTGGACGAGGTGCCGGGGCCAACGTCCTGACTTTC. Its protein is CASSGRGAGANVLTF.

This clonotype has a handful of counts. A junction boundary mismatches the germline segment, possibly from a read error. The rearrangement joins TRBV7-9 to TRBJ2-7; D uncertain. The germline V gene encodes CDR1 SEHNR and CDR2 FQNEAQ (reference sequence). The CDR3 is 12 residues long. CDR3 bases: TGTGCCGGCAGCCCCCCTAGCTACGAGCAGTACTTC. This translates into CAGSPPSYEQYF.

There are a few counts of this clonotype. The chain is built from TRBV20-1 and TRBJ2-7; the D gene could be TRBD1 or TRBD2 (5 bases each). CDR3 length: 15 residues. Germline V gene sequence: CDR1 DFQATT, CDR2 SNEGSKA (reference sequence). With 0 bases removed from V and 5 bases from J, the gap between germline ends came to 17 bases. DNA of the CDR3: TGCAGTGCTAGAGATCTGTCTGAGGGACGCAACGAGCAGTACTTC. Protein product: CSARDLSEGRNEQYF.

The sample holds many counts of this clonotype. The rearrangement uses TRBV20-1 and TRBJ2-7; no reliable D call. Trimming shortened V by 6 bases and J by 0 bases, and 12 bases separated the two germline ends. Germline CDR1 DFQATT, CDR2 SNEGSKA (reference sequence). The CDR3 sequence is 13 residues long. CDR3 region: CSAPDGYSYEQYF. CDR3 coding DNA: TGCAGTGCCCCCGACGGCTACTCCTACGAGCAGTACTTC.

This clonotype has just a few counts. The V gene is TRBV4-2, the J gene TRBJ1-2, with a possible D match to TRBD1 (5 bases). Deletions cut 2 bases from V and 1 base from J, with 11 bases between. The CDR3 length is 15 residues. Germline V CDR1 and CDR2: LGHNA, YNFKEQ. The CDR3 sequence is CASSQSLGVNYGYTF. The CDR3 DNA reads TGTGCCAGCAGCCAAAGTCTAGGGGTTAACTATGGCTACACCTTC.

This clonotype was observed a few times. The rearrangement uses TRBV14 and TRBJ2-5, with unresolved D. From germline, CDR1 is SGHDN and CDR2 FVKESK. V was shortened by 4 bases and J by 1 base, with 16 bases between the two germline ends. This CDR3 is 16 amino acids long. The CDR3 region is CASSLNLRPGQETQYF. The CDR3, as DNA: TGTGCCAGCAGCCTCAACCTCCGGCCAGGCCAAGAGACCCAGTACTTC.